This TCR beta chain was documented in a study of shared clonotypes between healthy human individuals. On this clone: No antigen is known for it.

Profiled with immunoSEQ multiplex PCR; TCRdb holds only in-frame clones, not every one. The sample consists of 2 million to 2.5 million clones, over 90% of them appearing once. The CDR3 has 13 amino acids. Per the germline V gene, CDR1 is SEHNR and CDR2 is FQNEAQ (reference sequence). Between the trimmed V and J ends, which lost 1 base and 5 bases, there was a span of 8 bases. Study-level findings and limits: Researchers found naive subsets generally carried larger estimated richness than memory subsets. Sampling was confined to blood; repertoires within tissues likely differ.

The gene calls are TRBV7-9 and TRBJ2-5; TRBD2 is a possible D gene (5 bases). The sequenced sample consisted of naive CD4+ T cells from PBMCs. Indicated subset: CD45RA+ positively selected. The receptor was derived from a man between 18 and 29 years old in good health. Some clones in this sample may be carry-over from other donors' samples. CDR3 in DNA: TGTGCCAGCAGCTTAGATCCGGGGGAGACCCAGTACTTC. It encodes CASSLDPGETQYF.